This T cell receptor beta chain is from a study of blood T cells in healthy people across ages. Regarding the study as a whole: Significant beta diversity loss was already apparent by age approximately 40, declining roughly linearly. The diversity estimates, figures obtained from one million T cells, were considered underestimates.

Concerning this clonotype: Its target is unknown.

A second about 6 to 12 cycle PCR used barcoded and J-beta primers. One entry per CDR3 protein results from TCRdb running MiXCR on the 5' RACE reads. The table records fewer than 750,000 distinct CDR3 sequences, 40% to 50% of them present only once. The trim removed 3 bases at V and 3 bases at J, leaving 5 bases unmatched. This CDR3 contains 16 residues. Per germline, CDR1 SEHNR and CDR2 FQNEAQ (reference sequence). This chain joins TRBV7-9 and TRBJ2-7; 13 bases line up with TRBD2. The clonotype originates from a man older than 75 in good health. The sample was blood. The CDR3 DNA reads TGTGCCAGCAGCTTCGGACTAGCGGGAGAGGACTACGAGCAGTACTTC. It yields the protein CASSFGLAGEDYEQYF.